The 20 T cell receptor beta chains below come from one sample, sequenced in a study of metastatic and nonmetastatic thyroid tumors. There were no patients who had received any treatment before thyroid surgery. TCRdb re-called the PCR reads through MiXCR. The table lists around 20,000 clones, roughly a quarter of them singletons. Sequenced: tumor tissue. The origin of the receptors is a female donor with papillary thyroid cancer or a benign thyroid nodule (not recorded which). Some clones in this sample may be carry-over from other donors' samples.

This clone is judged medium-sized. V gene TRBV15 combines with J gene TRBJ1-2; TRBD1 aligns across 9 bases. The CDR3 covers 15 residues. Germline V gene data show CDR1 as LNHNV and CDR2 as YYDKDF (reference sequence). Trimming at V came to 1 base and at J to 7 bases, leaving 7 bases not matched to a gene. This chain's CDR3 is CATSRVTTGGTGYTF. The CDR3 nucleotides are TGTGCCACCAGCAGAGTGACCACAGGGGGCACTGGCTACACCTTC.

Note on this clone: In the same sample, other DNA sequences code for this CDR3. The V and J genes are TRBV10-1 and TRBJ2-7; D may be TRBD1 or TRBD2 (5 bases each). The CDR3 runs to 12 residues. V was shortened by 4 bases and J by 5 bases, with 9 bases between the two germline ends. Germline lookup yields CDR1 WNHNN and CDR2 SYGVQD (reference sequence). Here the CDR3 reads CASSAGGDEQYF. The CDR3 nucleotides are TGCGCCAGCAGTGCTGGGGGTGACGAGCAGTACTTC.

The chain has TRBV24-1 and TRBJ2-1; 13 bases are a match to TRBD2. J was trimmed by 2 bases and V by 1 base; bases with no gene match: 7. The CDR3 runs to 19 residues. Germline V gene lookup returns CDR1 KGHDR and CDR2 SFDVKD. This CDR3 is CATSDFGGLAGNTYNEQFF. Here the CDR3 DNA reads TGTGCCACCAGTGATTTCGGGGGACTAGCGGGGAATACCTACAATGAGCAGTTCTTC.

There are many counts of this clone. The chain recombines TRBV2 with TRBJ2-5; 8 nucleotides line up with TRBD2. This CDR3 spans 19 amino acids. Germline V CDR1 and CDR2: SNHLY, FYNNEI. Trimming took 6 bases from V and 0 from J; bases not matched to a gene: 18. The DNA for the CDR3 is TGTGCCAGCAGACTCCCTTTGCGCGGGAGGAGATTTGACCAAGAGACCCAGTACTTC. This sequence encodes CASRLPLRGRRFDQETQYF.

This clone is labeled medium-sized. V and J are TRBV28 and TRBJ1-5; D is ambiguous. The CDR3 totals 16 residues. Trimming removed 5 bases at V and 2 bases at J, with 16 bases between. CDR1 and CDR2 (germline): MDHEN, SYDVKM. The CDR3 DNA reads TGTGCCAGCAGTCCCCGTCGGGGATCGGGCAATCAGCCCCAGCATTTT. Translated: CASSPRRGSGNQPQHF.

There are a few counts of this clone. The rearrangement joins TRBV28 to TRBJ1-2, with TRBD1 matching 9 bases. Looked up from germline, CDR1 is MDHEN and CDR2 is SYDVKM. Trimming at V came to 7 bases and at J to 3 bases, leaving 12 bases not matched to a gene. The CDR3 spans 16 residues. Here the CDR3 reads CASISGQGFSDYGYTF. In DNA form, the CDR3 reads TGTGCCAGCATATCGGGACAGGGATTTTCCGACTATGGCTACACCTTC.

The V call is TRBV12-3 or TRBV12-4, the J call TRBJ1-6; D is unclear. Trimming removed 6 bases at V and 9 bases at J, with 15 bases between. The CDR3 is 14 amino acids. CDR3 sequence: CASRERFLGSPLHF. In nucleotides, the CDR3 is TGTGCCAGCAGGGAACGATTTTTAGGTTCACCCCTCCACTTT.

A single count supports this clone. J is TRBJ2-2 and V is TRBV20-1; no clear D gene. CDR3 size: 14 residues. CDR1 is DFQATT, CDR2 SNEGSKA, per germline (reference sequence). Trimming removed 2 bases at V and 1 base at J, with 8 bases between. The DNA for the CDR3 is TGCAGTGCTAGACCCCTACAGAACACCGGGGAGCTGTTTTTT. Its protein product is CSARPLQNTGELFF.

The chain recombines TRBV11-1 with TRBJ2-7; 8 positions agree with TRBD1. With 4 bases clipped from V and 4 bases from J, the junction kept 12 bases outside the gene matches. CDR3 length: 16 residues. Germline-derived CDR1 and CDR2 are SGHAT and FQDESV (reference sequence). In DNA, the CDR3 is TGTGCCAGCAGCTCTGGACAGGGAGGAAAATTGTACGAGCAGTACTTC. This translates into CASSSGQGGKLYEQYF.

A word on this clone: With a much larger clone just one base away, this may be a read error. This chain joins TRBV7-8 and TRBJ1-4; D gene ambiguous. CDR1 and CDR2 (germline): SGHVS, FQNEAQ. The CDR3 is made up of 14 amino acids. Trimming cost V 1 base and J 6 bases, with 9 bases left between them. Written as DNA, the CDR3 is TGTGCCAGCAGCTTAGTTGCCCGGGATGAAAAACTGTTTTTT. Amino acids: CASSLVARDEKLFF.

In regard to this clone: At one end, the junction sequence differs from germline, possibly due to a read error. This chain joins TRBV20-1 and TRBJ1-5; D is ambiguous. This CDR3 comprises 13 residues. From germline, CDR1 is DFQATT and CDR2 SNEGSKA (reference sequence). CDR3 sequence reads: CSATRAVWQHQHF. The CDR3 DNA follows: TGCAGTGCTACCCGGGCCGTGTGGCAGCACCAGCATTTT.

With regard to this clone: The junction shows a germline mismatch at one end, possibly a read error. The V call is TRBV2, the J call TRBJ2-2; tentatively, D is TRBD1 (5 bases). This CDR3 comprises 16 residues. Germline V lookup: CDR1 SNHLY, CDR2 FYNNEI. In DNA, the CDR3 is TGTGCCAGCAGCGAAGGCAGGGCTGGATTTACCGGGGAGCTGTTTTTT. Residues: CASSEGRAGFTGELFF.

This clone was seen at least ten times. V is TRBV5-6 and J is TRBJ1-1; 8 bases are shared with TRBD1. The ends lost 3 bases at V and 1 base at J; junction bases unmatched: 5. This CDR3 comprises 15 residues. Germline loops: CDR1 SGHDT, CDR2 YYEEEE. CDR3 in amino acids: CASSSRTGRNTEAFF. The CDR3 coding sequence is TGTGCCAGCAGCTCGAGGACAGGGAGGAACACTGAAGCTTTCTTT.

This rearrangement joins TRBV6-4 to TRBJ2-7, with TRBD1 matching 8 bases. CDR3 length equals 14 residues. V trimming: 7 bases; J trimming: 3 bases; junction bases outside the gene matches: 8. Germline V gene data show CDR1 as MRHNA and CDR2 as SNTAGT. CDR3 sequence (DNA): TGTGCCAGCACCAAAGGACAGGGTAACTACGAGCAGTACTTC. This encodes CASTKGQGNYEQYF.

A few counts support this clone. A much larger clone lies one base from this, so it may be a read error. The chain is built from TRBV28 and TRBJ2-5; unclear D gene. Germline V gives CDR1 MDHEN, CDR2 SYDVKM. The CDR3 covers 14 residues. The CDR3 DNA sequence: TGTGCCTGCAGTTTCCTGAGATCATCGGAGACCCAGTACTTC. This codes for CACSFLRSSETQYF.

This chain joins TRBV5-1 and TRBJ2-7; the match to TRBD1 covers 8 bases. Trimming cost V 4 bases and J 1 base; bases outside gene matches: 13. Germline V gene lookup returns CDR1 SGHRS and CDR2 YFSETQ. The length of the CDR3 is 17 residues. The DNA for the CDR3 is TGCGCCAGCAGCAAAAATCCCGGGACAGGAGGTTCCTACGAGCAGTACTTC. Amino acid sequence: CASSKNPGTGGSYEQYF.

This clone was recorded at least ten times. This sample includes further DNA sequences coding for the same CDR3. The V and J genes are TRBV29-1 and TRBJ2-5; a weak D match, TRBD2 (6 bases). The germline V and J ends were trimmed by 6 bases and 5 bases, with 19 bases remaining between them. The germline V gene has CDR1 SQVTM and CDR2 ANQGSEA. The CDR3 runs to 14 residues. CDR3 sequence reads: CSVRDPYDGETQYF. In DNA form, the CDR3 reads TGCAGCGTGCGGGACCCCTATGATGGGGAGACCCAGTACTTC. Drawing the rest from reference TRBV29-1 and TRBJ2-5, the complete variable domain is SAVISQKPSRDICQRGTSLTIQCQVDSQVTMMFWYRQQPGQSLTLIATANQGSEATYESGFVIDKFPISRPNLTFSTLTVSNMSPEDSSIYLCSVRDPYDGETQYFGPGTRLLVL.

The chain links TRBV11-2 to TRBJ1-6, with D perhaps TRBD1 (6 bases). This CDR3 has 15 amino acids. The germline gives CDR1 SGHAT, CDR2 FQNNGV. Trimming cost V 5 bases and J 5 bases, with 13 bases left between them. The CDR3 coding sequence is TGTGCCAGCAGCATTACTCGACAGGATAATTCACCCCTCCACTTT. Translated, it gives CASSITRQDNSPLHF.

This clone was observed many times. CDR3 loop: CASSQDLSSTDTQYF. In nucleotides, the CDR3 is TGCGCCAGCAGCCAAGATCTATCTAGCACAGATACGCAGTATTTT. The J gene is TRBJ2-3, the V gene TRBV4-1; no reliable D call. V lost 0 bases to trimming and J lost 0 bases, with 7 bases between them. Germline-derived CDR1 and CDR2 are MGHRA and YSYEKL. The CDR3 contains 15 residues.

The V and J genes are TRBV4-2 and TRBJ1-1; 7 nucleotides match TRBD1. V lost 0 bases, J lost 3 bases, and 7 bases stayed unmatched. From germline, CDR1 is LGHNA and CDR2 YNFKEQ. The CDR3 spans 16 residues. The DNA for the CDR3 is TGTGCCAGCAGCCAAGATTGGAGGCAGGGGGACACTGAAGCTTTCTTT. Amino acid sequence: CASSQDWRQGDTEAFF.